Presented here are 24 T cell receptor beta chains from one specimen sequenced in a study of T cells in Graves' hyperthyroidism and ophthalmopathy (dated by TCRdb to between 2018 and 2021). Library preparation was by multiplex PCR. Sequencing was carried out with an Illumina HiSeq 2000. The TCR beta CDR3 regions were amplified from the RNA transcripts. A first-round RT-PCR of the TCR CDR3 used the HTBI primer set with the Qiagen OneStep RT-PCR kit. Clones were called with MiXCR by TCRdb after fastp trimmed the public reads at Q25, and only in-frame beta chains were retained. For every CDR3 protein sequence, its rows merge into one entry that carries the most common genes and DNA. In this sample the table shows 350,000 to 400,000 distinct CDR3 sequences, about 18% of which occur a single time. The leading ten clones occupy 3.5% to 4% of the sample. Input material: blood. The receptors were sampled from a woman younger than 30 with Graves' hyperthyroidism.

The gene calls are TRBV20-1 and TRBJ1-1, with no clear D. The ends were cut back, 1 base at V and 0 bases at J, with 9 bases in the middle. Germline V CDR1 and CDR2: DFQATT, SNEGSKA (reference sequence). This CDR3 contains 14 residues. CDR3 bases: TGCAGTGCTAGAGCGACCGCGATGAACACTGAAGCTTTCTTT. This translates into CSARATAMNTEAFF.

The table lists this clonotype with many counts. V is TRBV6-1 and J is TRBJ1-2; possible D gene TRBD1, 6 bases. V gave up 2 bases and J gave up 0 bases, with 13 bases separating them. CDR1 MNHNS and CDR2 SASEGT come from the germline V gene. This CDR3 is 16 amino acids long. The CDR3: CASSELRGPANYGYTF. CDR3 DNA: TGTGCCAGCAGTGAACTCAGGGGACCTGCTAACTATGGCTACACCTTC.

There are many counts of this clonotype. V usage is TRBV29-1 and J usage is TRBJ1-1; a weak D match, TRBD1 (6 bases). Between the trimmed V and J ends, which lost 6 bases and 3 bases, there was a span of 14 bases. This CDR3 is built from 13 residues. The V gene's germline CDR1 is SQVTM and CDR2 ANQGSEA. The CDR3 spells CSVKGGWDTEAFF. The DNA for the CDR3 is TGCAGCGTGAAAGGGGGATGGGACACTGAAGCTTTCTTT.

Many counts were recorded for this clonotype. The chain joins TRBV20-1 to TRBJ1-1; tentative D call: TRBD1 (6 bases). This CDR3 has 16 amino acids. Germline CDR1 is DFQATT and CDR2 is SNEGSKA (reference sequence). Trimming removed 5 bases at V and 8 bases at J, with 27 bases between. DNA for the CDR3: TGCAGTGCTCTAGGGGGGGGGGCCACCCGGGGTCCAGAAGCTTTCTTT. Its translation is CSALGGGATRGPEAFF.

This clonotype appeared many times. The J gene is TRBJ2-7, the V gene TRBV5-4; D is perhaps TRBD1 or TRBD2 (5 bases each). This CDR3 is 14 amino acids long. V was pared by 2 bases and J by 0 bases, with 9 bases between. Per the germline V gene, CDR1 is SGHNT and CDR2 is YYREEE (reference sequence). The CDR3 sequence: CASSFRDGSYEQYF. CDR3 DNA: TGTGCCAGCAGCTTTCGGGACGGCTCCTACGAGCAGTACTTC.

This clonotype was recorded at least ten times. This chain joins TRBV6-1 and TRBJ1-3; 8 positions agree with TRBD1. This CDR3 comprises 16 residues. CDR1 and CDR2 from the germline V gene are MNHNS and SASEGT. Germline trimming cut 4 bases from V and 2 bases from J; bases unmatched to any gene: 7. CDR3 DNA: TGTGCCAGCAGTGGCTTGGGACAGGCCACTGGAAACACCATATATTTT. Its translation: CASSGLGQATGNTIYF.

CDR3 sequence (DNA): TGTGCCAGCGGACTACAGGGGGCCGAAAAACTGTTTTTT. It is translated as CASGLQGAEKLFF. The gene calls are TRBV7-9 and TRBJ1-4; 9 bases align to TRBD1. The CDR3 runs to 13 residues. The J segment lost 8 bases and the V segment lost 8 bases, leaving 6 bases of the junction unmatched. In germline, CDR1 is SEHNR, CDR2 FQNEAQ (reference sequence).

This clonotype appeared many times. The junction departs from the called germline gene at one end, perhaps through a read error. This CDR3 is CASSSSGSTIYF. DNA for the CDR3: TGTGCCAGCAGCAGCTCTGGAAGCACCATATATTTT. This chain links TRBV14 with TRBJ1-3; D is uncertain. The CDR3 sequence is 12 residues long. CDR1 SGHDN and CDR2 FVKESK come from the germline V gene.

This clonotype was found many times. This rearrangement joins TRBV6-2 or TRBV6-3 to TRBJ2-7; maybe TRBD2 (5 bases). The CDR3 contains 14 residues. V was shortened by 2 bases and J by 3 bases, with 11 bases between the two germline ends. Per the germline V gene, CDR1 is MNHEY and CDR2 is SVGEGT. The CDR3 sequence: CASSYDPGSYEQYF. In nucleotides, the CDR3 is TGTGCCAGCAGTTACGACCCGGGGAGCTACGAGCAGTACTTC.

This clonotype was seen ten or more times. The chain joins TRBV24-1 to TRBJ1-2; weak D call: TRBD1 (5 bases). Trimming removed 7 bases from V and 4 bases from J, with 15 bases in between. The CDR3 is 14 residues long. Germline CDR1 reads KGHDR; CDR2 reads SFDVKD. The CDR3 DNA is TGTGCCACCAGCCCGGGACTTTTTCCCTATGGCTACACCTTC. Protein product: CATSPGLFPYGYTF.

Remarks on this clonotype: One junction end does not reproduce the germline sequence, and a read error may be involved. In nucleotides, the CDR3 is TGTGCCAGCAGCGTAGCGGACGGGAAAGATACCCAGTACTTC. Amino acids: CASSVADGKDTQYF. The chain combines TRBV9 with TRBJ2-5; D perhaps matches TRBD2 (5 bases). Germline loops: CDR1 SGDLS, CDR2 YYNGEE. This CDR3 is built from 14 residues.

This clonotype was seen many times. V gene TRBV19 combines with J gene TRBJ1-5; D possibly corresponds to TRBD1 (6 bases). Germline-derived CDR1 and CDR2 are LNHDA and SQIVND (reference sequence). This CDR3 is 15 amino acids long. V was clipped by 6 bases and J by 2 bases, with 14 bases between them. The CDR3 loop reads CASRVQQGGNQPQHF. The CDR3 DNA reads as TGTGCCAGTAGGGTACAACAGGGAGGCAATCAGCCCCAGCATTTT.

This clonotype has at least ten counts. The chain has TRBV20-1 and TRBJ2-5; the D call may be TRBD1 or TRBD2 (5 bases each). This CDR3 has 13 residues. The ends were cut back, 5 bases at V and 6 bases at J, with 16 bases in the middle. CDR1 DFQATT and CDR2 SNEGSKA come from the germline V gene (reference sequence). The CDR3 DNA sequence: TGCAGTGCTCACGAGGTTGGGGGAAAGACCCAGTACTTC. Protein product: CSAHEVGGKTQYF.

The V and J genes are TRBV3-1 and TRBJ1-6, with 7 bases aligning to TRBD1. Germline CDR1 and CDR2: LGHDT and YNNKEL (reference sequence). This CDR3 spans 13 amino acids. V was clipped by 5 bases and J by 7 bases; unmatched bases: 2. The chain's CDR3 is CASSSTGNSPLHF. As DNA, the CDR3 is TGTGCCAGCAGCTCGACAGGGAATTCACCCCTCCACTTT.

This clonotype was detected only a few times. V is TRBV30 and J is TRBJ1-2; D gene uncertain. Germline CDR1 GTSNPN, CDR2 SVGIG (reference sequence). Trimming removed 0 bases from V and 7 bases from J, with 21 bases in between. The CDR3 consists of 16 residues. DNA for the CDR3: TGTGCCTGGAGTGTACAAGGTATTCTAACAAAGGGTGGCTACACCTTC. Amino acids: CAWSVQGILTKGGYTF.

This clonotype was seen ten or more times. The chain combines TRBV27 with TRBJ1-5; D is ambiguous. The V and J ends lost 3 bases and 3 bases respectively, with 12 bases between them. CDR3 length: 15 amino acids. Germline-derived CDR1 and CDR2 are MNHEY and SMNVEV (reference sequence). The CDR3 reads CASSFSPHYNQPQHF. CDR3 coding DNA: TGTGCCAGCAGTTTCTCTCCACATTACAATCAGCCCCAGCATTTT.

This clonotype was observed many times. The chain links TRBV5-1 to TRBJ1-1; a possible D gene is TRBD1 (6 bases). The CDR3 loop spans 15 amino acids. Trimming left V 0 bases short and J 4 bases short, with 13 bases between. Germline V CDR1 and CDR2: SGHRS, YFSETQ. The CDR3: CASSLALGGSTEAFF. CDR3 in DNA: TGCGCCAGCAGCTTGGCGTTAGGGGGTAGCACTGAAGCTTTCTTT.

This clonotype was counted between two and nine times. This CDR3 reads CASSPQGWDRTHEQYF. In DNA, the CDR3 is TGTGCCAGCAGCCCCCAGGGCTGGGACAGGACCCACGAGCAGTACTTC. The rearrangement uses TRBV11-1 and TRBJ2-7; 8 nucleotides line up with TRBD1. The V gene's germline CDR1 is SGHAT and CDR2 FQDESV (reference sequence). The CDR3 has 16 amino acids. The V gene end was trimmed by 5 bases and the J gene end by 5 bases; junction bases not matched to a gene: 14.

V usage is TRBV18 and J usage is TRBJ1-1; no clear D gene. The CDR3 has 14 amino acids. Germline lookup yields CDR1 KGHSH and CDR2 LQKENI. With 2 bases removed from V and 4 bases from J, the gap between germline ends came to 11 bases. This chain's CDR3 is CASSPWEVGTEAFF. Written as DNA, the CDR3 is TGTGCCAGCTCACCATGGGAGGTAGGCACTGAAGCTTTCTTT.

This clonotype appeared many times. The V and J genes are TRBV18 and TRBJ1-1; 7 bases fit TRBD1. V gave up 2 bases and J gave up 6 bases; unmatched junction bases: 9. Germline lookup yields CDR1 KGHSH and CDR2 LQKENI. The CDR3 loop spans 15 amino acids. The CDR3 region has the DNA TGTGCCAGCTCACCAACACGACAGGGACAGTCTGAAGCTTTCTTT. This gives the protein CASSPTRQGQSEAFF.

This clonotype appeared many times. This sequence joins TRBV5-1 and TRBJ2-7; 7 bases are a match to TRBD2. Germline CDR1 reads SGHRS; CDR2 reads YFSETQ. V shed 0 bases and J 0 bases; nucleotides not matched to a gene: 6. The CDR3 runs 16 residues. CDR3 in amino acids: CASSLGSAGSSYEQYF. The CDR3 DNA reads as TGCGCCAGCAGCTTGGGGTCAGCGGGGAGCTCCTACGAGCAGTACTTC.

This clonotype was found many times. The rearrangement uses TRBV6-5 and TRBJ1-1, with D maybe TRBD1 (5 bases). Trimming stripped 4 bases from V and 3 bases from J, with 15 bases between. Germline lookup yields CDR1 MNHEY and CDR2 SVGAGI. The CDR3 is 15 amino acids. For the CDR3, the DNA is TGTGCCAGCAGTTCGGGACTACGCAGGGACACTGAAGCTTTCTTT. Protein product: CASSSGLRRDTEAFF.

This clonotype was counted ten times or more. This sequence joins TRBV6-1 and TRBJ1-1, with D perhaps TRBD1 (5 bases). The CDR3 has 12 amino acids. CDR1 is MNHNS, CDR2 SASEGT, per germline. The CDR3 sequence: CAHLGGNTEAFF. CDR3 in DNA: TGTGCTCATCTGGGGGGGAACACTGAAGCTTTCTTT.

This rearrangement joins TRBV28 to TRBJ1-1, with D unresolved. The CDR3 is made up of 14 amino acids. The V gene's germline CDR1 is MDHEN and CDR2 SYDVKM. V was pared by 6 bases and J by 4 bases, with 15 bases between. The CDR3 here is CASSHKPLGTEAFF. The CDR3 region has the DNA TGTGCCAGCAGCCACAAGCCCCTCGGCACTGAAGCTTTCTTT.